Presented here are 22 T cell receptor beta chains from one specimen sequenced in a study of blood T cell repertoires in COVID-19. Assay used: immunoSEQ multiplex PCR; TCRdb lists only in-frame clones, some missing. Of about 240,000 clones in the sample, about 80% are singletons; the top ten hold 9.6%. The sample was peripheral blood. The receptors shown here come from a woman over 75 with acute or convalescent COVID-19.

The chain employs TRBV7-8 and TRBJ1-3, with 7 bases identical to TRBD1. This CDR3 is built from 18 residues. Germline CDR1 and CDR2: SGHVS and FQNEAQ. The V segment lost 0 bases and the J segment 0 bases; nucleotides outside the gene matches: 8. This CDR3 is CASSLAGWTGYSGNTIYF. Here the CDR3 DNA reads TGTGCCAGCAGCTTAGCGGGGTGGACAGGTTACTCTGGAAACACCATATATTTT.

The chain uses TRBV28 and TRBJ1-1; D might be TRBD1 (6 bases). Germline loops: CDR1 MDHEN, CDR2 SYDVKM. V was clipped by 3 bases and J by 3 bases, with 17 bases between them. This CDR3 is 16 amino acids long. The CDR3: CASSFRDTPWDTEAFF. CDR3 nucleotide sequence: TGTGCCAGCAGTTTCCGGGACACTCCCTGGGACACTGAAGCTTTCTTT.

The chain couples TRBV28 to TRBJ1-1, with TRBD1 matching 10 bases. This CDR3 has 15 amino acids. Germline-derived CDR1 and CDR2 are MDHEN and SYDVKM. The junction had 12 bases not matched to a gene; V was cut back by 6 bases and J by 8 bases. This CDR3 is CASSTTDRGPKEAFF. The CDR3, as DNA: TGTGCCAGCAGCACCACCGACAGGGGGCCGAAAGAAGCTTTCTTT. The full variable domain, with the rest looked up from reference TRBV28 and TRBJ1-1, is DVKVTQSSRYLVKRTGEKVFLECVQDMDHENMFWYRQDPGLGLRLIYFSYDVKMKEKGDIPEGYSVSREKKERFSLILESASTNQTSMYLCASSTTDRGPKEAFFGQGTRLTVV.

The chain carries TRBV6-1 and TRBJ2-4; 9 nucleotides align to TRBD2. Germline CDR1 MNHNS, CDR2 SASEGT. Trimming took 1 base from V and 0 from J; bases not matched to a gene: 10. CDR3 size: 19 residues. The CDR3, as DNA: TGTGCCAGCAGTGAAGATGGCGGGGGGGCTTCCGTAGCCAAAAACATTCAGTACTTC. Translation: CASSEDGGGASVAKNIQYF.

The CDR3 is CASSPGGVKGTEAFF. CDR3 sequence (DNA): TGTGCCAGCAGCCCAGGAGGGGTAAAAGGGACTGAAGCTTTCTTT. The chain joins TRBV5-6 to TRBJ1-1; D possibly corresponds to TRBD1 (5 bases). This CDR3 is 15 amino acids long. V was shortened by 4 bases and J by 5 bases, with 18 bases between the two germline ends. Germline CDR1 is SGHDT and CDR2 is YYEEEE.

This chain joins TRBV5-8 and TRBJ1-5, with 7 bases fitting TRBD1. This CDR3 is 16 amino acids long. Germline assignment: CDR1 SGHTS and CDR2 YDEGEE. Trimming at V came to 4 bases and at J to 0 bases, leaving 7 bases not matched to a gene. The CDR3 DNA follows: TGTGCCAGCAGCCGAGGACAGGAAAATAGCAATCAGCCCCAGCATTTT. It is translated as CASSRGQENSNQPQHF.

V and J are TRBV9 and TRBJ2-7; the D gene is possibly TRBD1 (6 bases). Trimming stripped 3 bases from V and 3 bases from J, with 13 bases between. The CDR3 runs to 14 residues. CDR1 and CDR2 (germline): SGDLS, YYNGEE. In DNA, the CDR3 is TGTGCCAGCAGCGGGGACACCGACCTCTACGAGCAGTACTTC. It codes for CASSGDTDLYEQYF.

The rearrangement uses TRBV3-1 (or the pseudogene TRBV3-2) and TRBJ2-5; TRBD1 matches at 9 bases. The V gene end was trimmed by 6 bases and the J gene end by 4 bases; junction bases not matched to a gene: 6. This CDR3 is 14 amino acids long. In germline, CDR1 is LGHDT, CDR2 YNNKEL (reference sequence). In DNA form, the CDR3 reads TGTGCCAGCAGACAGGGACAGGGTCGAGAGACCCAGTACTTC. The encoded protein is CASRQGQGRETQYF.

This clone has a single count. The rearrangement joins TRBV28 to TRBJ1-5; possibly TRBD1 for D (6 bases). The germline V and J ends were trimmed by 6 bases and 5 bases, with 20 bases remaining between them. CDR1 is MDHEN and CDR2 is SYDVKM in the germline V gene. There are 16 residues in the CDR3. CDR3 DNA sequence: TGTGCCAGCAGCTGGGAAGGGGGGGGACCGTATCAGCCCCAGCATTTT. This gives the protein CASSWEGGGPYQPQHF.

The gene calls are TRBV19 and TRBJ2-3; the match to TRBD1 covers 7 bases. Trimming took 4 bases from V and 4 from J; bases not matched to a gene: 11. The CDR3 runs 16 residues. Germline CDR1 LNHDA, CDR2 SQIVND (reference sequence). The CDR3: CASSTGGGTPADTQYF. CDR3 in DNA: TGTGCCAGTAGTACAGGGGGTGGAACTCCAGCAGATACGCAGTATTTT.

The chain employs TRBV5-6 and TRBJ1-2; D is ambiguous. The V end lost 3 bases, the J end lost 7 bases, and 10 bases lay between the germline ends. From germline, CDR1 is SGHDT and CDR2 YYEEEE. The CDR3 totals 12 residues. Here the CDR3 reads CASSWALAGYTF. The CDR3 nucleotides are TGTGCCAGCAGCTGGGCGCTTGCTGGCTACACCTTC.

The CDR3: CASTEGARYNSPLHF. In nucleotides, the CDR3 is TGTGCCTCAACGGAGGGGGCGAGATACAATTCACCCCTCCACTTT. V gene TRBV19 combines with J gene TRBJ1-6; 7 nucleotides match TRBD1. The V gene's germline CDR1 is LNHDA and CDR2 SQIVND (reference sequence). V gave up 11 bases and J gave up 7 bases; unmatched junction bases: 14. This CDR3 contains 15 residues.

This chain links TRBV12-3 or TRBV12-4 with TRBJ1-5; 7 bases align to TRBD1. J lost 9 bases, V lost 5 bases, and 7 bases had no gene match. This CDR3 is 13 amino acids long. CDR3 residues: CASSERGPGPQHF. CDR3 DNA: TGTGCCAGCAGTGAAAGGGGGCCAGGGCCCCAGCATTTT.

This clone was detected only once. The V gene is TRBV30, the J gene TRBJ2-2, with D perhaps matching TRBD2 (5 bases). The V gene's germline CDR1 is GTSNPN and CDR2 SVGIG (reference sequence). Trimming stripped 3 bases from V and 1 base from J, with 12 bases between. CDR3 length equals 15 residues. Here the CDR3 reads CAWRPGGWNTGELFF. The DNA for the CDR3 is TGTGCCTGGAGACCAGGAGGCTGGAACACCGGGGAGCTGTTTTTT.

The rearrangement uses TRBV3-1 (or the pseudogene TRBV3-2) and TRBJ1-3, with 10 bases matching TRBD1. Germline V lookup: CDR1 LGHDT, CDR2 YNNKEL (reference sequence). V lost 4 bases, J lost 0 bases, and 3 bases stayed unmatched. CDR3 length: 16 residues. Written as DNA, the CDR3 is TGTGCCAGCAGCCGGACAGGGGGTACCTCTGGAAACACCATATATTTT. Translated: CASSRTGGTSGNTIYF.

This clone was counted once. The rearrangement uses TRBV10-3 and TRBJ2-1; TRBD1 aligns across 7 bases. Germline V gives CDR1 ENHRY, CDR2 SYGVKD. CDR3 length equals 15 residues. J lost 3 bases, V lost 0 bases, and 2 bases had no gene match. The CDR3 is CAISESRDSYNEQFF. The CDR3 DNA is TGTGCCATCAGTGAGTCACGGGACAGCTACAATGAGCAGTTCTTC.

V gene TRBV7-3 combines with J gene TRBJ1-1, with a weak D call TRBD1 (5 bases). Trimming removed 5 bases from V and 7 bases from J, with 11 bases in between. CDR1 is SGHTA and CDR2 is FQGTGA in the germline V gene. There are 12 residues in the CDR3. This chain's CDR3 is CASSTSGGEAFF. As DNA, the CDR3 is TGTGCCAGCAGCACCTCCGGGGGTGAAGCTTTCTTT. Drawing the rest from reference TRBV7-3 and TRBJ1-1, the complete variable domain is GAGVSQTPSNKVTEKGKYVELRCDPISGHTALYWYRQSLGQGPEFLIYFQGTGAADDSGLPNDRFFAVRPEGSVSTLKIQRTERGDSAVYLCASSTSGGEAFFGQGTRLTVV.

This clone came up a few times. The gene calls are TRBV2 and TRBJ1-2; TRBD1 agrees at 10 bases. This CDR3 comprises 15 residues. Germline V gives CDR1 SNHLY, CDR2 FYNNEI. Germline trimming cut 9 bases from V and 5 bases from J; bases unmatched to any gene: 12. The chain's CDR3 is CAREDRGLEGYGYTF. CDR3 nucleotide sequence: TGTGCCAGGGAGGACAGGGGGTTGGAGGGATATGGCTACACCTTC.

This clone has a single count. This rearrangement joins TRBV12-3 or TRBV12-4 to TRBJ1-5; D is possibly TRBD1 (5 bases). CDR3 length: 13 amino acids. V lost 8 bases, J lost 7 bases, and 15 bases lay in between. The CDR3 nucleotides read TGTGCCAGCGGGGCCAGGGAGGGGCAGCCCCAGCATTTT. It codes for CASGAREGQPQHF.

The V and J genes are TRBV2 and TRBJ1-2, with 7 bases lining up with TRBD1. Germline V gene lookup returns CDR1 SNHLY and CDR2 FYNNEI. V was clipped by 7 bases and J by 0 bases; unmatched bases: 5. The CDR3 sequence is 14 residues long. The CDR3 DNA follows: TGTGCCAGCAAAGGCAGGGGGGCTAACTATGGCTACACCTTC. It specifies CASKGRGANYGYTF.

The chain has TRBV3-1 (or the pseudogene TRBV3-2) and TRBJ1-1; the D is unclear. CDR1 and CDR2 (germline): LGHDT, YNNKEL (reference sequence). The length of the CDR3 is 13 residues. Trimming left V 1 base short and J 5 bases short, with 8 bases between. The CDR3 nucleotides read TGTGCCAGCAGCCAAGTCGAGAGAACTGAAGCTTTCTTT. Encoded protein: CASSQVERTEAFF.

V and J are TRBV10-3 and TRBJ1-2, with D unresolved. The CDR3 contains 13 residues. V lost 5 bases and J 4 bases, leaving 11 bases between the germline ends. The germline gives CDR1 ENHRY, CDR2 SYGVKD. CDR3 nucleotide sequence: TGTGCCATCAGTACTCAACAGAGCTATGGCTACACCTTC. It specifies CAISTQQSYGYTF.